What follows describes a single T cell receptor beta chain. Its target is unknown. Data came from immunoSEQ multiplex PCR; TCRdb stores just in-frame clones and leaves some out. The sample records some 110,000 clones, around 94% being singletons. This CDR3 has 12 residues. V was pared by 6 bases and J by 6 bases, with 5 bases of the junction left unmatched. The germline CDR1 and CDR2 sequences are MNHNY and SVGAGI (reference sequence). This specimen belongs to a study of graft-versus-host responses after intestinal transplantation. Turning to the study itself: Each transplant was multivisceral, liver-intestinal, or isolated intestinal.

Sequences were derived from unstimulated CD4+ T cells sorted from spleen or lymph node cells, sampled before transplant. The TCR sequence derives from a human donor who was the organ donor for an intestinal transplant. This chain links TRBV6-6 with TRBJ2-7, with 7 positions matching TRBD1. The CDR3 region has the DNA TGTGCCAGCAGGGGACAGTTGGTCGAGCAGTACTTC. It yields the protein CASRGQLVEQYF.